This TCR beta chain was documented in a study of CXCR3-negative and CXCR3-positive naive CD8 T cells. Study results and caveats: Against CXCR3-negative naive cells, CXCR3-positive naive cells showed more hydrophobic TRB CDR3s.

The authors prepared UMI-labeled TRB cDNA libraries by 5' RACE. For each CDR3 protein, TCRdb gives one entry from its re-call of the 5' RACE reads, without DNA. This sample's table has fewer than 90,000 distinct CDR3 sequences. CDR1 is SGHTA and CDR2 is FQGNSA in the germline V gene. The CDR3 loop spans 11 amino acids. About this clonotype itself: Its antigen is unknown.

CD45RO-CCR7+CD27+CD95- was the phenotype of naive CD8+ T cells. The rearrangement links TRBV7-2 to TRBJ2-3. The sample taken for sequencing was naive CXCR3+ CD8+ T cells from blood. Sample subset: CD45RO-CCR7+CD27+CD95- naive CD8+ T cells expressing CXCR3 (TNR3+). The clonotype comes from a human donor in good health. Some clones in this sample may be carry-over from other donors' samples. This CDR3 reads CASSPWDTQYF.